What follows describes a single T cell receptor beta chain. Its antigen remains unidentified. The sample holds other DNA sequences that translate to the same CDR3. The CDR3 has 14 amino acids. Germline assignment: CDR1 SGHRS and CDR2 YFSETQ. Germline trimming cut 4 bases from V and 7 bases from J; bases unmatched to any gene: 2. This sample was included in a study of radiation and T cells in renal cell carcinoma. Study-level information: Nephrectomy followed 15 Gy stereotactic body radiation by 4 weeks. Findings and caveats of the study: From baseline, blood top tumor clonotypes peaked at 2 weeks post-radiation.

Noted time point: baseline pretreatment blood. The treatment: 15 Gy SBRT to primary tumor, nephrectomy 4 weeks later. Serial blood draws occurred at baseline and 2 and 4 weeks post-SBRT. Profiled with immunoSEQ multiplex PCR; TCRdb holds only in-frame clones, not every one. The sample carries roughly 100,000 clones, 65% to 90% recorded once. The source material was blood, sampled from a patient whose treatment included radiotherapy and nephrectomy. The sequence derives from a man aged 45-65 years with renal cell carcinoma. The chain joins TRBV5-1 to TRBJ2-1, with 13 bases aligning to TRBD2. The CDR3 nucleotides are TGCGCCAGCAGCCCGGGACTAGCGGGGAATGAGCAGTTCTTC. Translated, it gives CASSPGLAGNEQFF.